Ten or more counts support the clone carrying this T cell receptor (beta chain). Unsorted libraries were generated from 2 million PBMCs held at -80 degrees C. V lost 1 base and J 4 bases, leaving 11 bases between the germline ends. Per the germline V gene, CDR1 is LGHDT and CDR2 is YNNKEL (reference sequence). CDR3 size: 15 residues. This sample was included in a study of neurological immune-mediated disorders. TCRdb redid the calling of the 5' RACE reads with MiXCR, one entry per CDR3 protein. The profile shows tens of thousands of distinct CDR3 sequences, 2% to 2.5% of them singletons. The chain uses TRBV3-1 and TRBJ1-5; no clear D gene. The source is a man aged 50 or older with multiple sclerosis. The source material was PBMCs. The CDR3 here is CASSQANWVNQPQHF. DNA of the CDR3: TGTGCCAGCAGCCAAGCCAATTGGGTAAATCAGCCCCAGCATTTT.